A single TCR beta chain is shown here with its context. Its antigen remains unknown. The controls, all healthy donors, were matched for age and sex. This sample was taken from a study of CD8 T cells in Susac syndrome. Whole-study findings and limits: Acknowledgment was made by the study that its TCR sequencing and HLA analysis involved a relatively small number of individuals.

Germline CDR1 is MDHEN and CDR2 is SYDVKM. CDR3 size: 17 residues. The ends were cut back, 2 bases at V and 6 bases at J, with 19 bases in the middle. The RNA input was roughly 0.45 to 1 ug, and it was reverse transcribed with random hexamers. By means of immunoSEQ multiplex PCR, TCR beta CDR3 spanning 54 Vbeta and 13 Jbeta underwent amplification. TCRdb called the immunoSEQ multiplex PCR reads again in MiXCR, with one record for every CDR3 protein. This sample has about 120,000 distinct CDR3 sequences, with around 92% found just once. This TCR came from a human donor in good health. The chain has TRBV28 and TRBJ2-2; D gene unclear. Material for sequencing was CD8+ T cells from PBMCs. In DNA form, the CDR3 reads TGTGCCAGCAGTTTACAGGCTACCAGAAAAATCTCCGGGGAGCTGTTTTTT. Translation: CASSLQATRKISGELFF.